A selection of T cell receptor beta chains follows, all from one sample in a study of T cells after yellow fever vaccination. Via MiXCR, TCRdb re-called the 5' RACE reads, giving one row per CDR3 protein. The table includes 150,000 to 200,000 distinct CDR3 sequences, around 9.3% detected once. The material sequenced was CD8+ T cells sorted from PBMCs, taken 45 days after the yellow fever booster vaccination. The origin of the receptors is a man between 18 and 35 years old who received the YFV17D yellow fever vaccine. Both conserved end residues are part of each CDR3. Fields, in order: clone size, V gene, D gene, J gene, CDR3 protein, CDR3 DNA. A D gene is named only where the DNA matches it firmly. Clone sizes are given selectively: once, few, many, or a class where the clone is expanded.

clone size: NA
V gene: TRBV7-9
D gene: TRBD2
J gene: TRBJ2-1
CDR3 protein: CASSGLAGEVNEQFF
CDR3 DNA: TGTGCCAGCAGCGGACTAGCGGGGGAGGTCAATGAGCAGTTCTTC

clone size: NA
V gene: TRBV7-9
D gene: TRBD2
J gene: TRBJ2-3
CDR3 protein: CASSLVTSGVSTDTQYF
CDR3 DNA: TGTGCCAGCAGCTTAGTAACTAGCGGGGTATCGACAGATACGCAGTATTTT

clone size: few
V gene: TRBV4-3
D gene: NA
J gene: TRBJ2-3
CDR3 protein: CASSREATGTDTQYF
CDR3 DNA: TGCGCCAGCAGCCGAGAAGCGACAGGCACAGATACGCAGTATTTT

clone size: few
V gene: TRBV7-9
D gene: TRBD1
J gene: TRBJ1-2
CDR3 protein: CASSPTPGDRGLFDYGYTF
CDR3 DNA: TGTGCCAGCAGCCCGACCCCCGGGGACAGGGGGCTTTTCGACTATGGCTACACCTTC

clone size: few
V gene: TRBV21-1
D gene: NA
J gene: TRBJ1-2
CDR3 protein: CASSTGTAKYCGYTF
CDR3 DNA: TGTGCCAGCAGCACCGGGACAGCTAAATATTGTGGCTACACCTTC

clone size: NA
V gene: TRBV7-9
D gene: NA
J gene: TRBJ2-2
CDR3 protein: CASPRVLNTGELFF
CDR3 DNA: TGTGCCAGCCCCCGGGTCCTGAACACCGGGGAGCTGTTTTTT

clone size: few
V gene: TRBV28
D gene: TRBD2
J gene: TRBJ2-1
CDR3 protein: CASRRGGHGEQFF
CDR3 DNA: TGTGCCAGCAGACGGGGGGGCCACGGTGAGCAGTTCTTC

clone size: many
V gene: TRBV12-5
D gene: TRBD2
J gene: TRBJ2-3
CDR3 protein: CASLFSGGYTDTQYF
CDR3 DNA: TGTGCTAGTCTTTTTAGCGGGGGGTATACAGATACGCAGTATTTT

clone size: NA
V gene: TRBV20-1
D gene: NA
J gene: TRBJ2-3
CDR3 protein: CSARDWHSTDTQYF
CDR3 DNA: TGCAGTGCCCGGGACTGGCATAGCACAGATACGCAGTATTTT

clone size: NA
V gene: TRBV2
D gene: NA
J gene: TRBJ1-5
CDR3 protein: CASSEGGRKQPQHF
CDR3 DNA: TGTGCCAGCAGTGAAGGCGGGAGGAAACAGCCCCAGCATTTT

clone size: many
V gene: TRBV6-4
D gene: TRBD2
J gene: TRBJ2-1
CDR3 protein: CASSPFGGANNEQFF
CDR3 DNA: TGTGCCAGCAGTCCCTTCGGGGGGGCTAACAATGAGCAGTTCTTC

clone size: NA
V gene: TRBV4-3
D gene: TRBD2
J gene: TRBJ2-1
CDR3 protein: CASSQDTGGGYNEQFF
CDR3 DNA: TGCGCCAGCAGCCAAGATACGGGGGGGGGGTACAATGAGCAGTTCTTC

clone size: few
V gene: TRBV16
D gene: NA
J gene: TRBJ1-6
CDR3 protein: CASSQSSPLHF
CDR3 DNA: TGTGCCAGCAGCCAATCCTCACCCCTCCACTTT

clone size: NA
V gene: TRBV11-2
D gene: NA
J gene: TRBJ1-1
CDR3 protein: CASRTLEEAFF
CDR3 DNA: TGTGCCAGCAGGACCCTGGAGGAAGCTTTCTTT

clone size: NA
V gene: TRBV4-3
D gene: TRBD1
J gene: TRBJ1-1
CDR3 protein: CASSQETGIGAEAFF
CDR3 DNA: TGCGCCAGCAGCCAAGAGACAGGGATAGGCGCTGAAGCTTTCTTT

clone size: few
V gene: TRBV29-1
D gene: TRBD1
J gene: TRBJ2-1
CDR3 protein: CSVVGTGPYNEQFF
CDR3 DNA: TGCAGCGTTGTCGGGACAGGTCCCTACAATGAGCAGTTCTTC

clone size: NA
V gene: TRBV4-1
D gene: NA
J gene: TRBJ1-5
CDR3 protein: CASSQSDSRYSNQPQHF
CDR3 DNA: TGCGCCAGCAGCCAGTCGGACAGTCGTTATAGCAATCAGCCCCAGCATTTT

clone size: many
V gene: TRBV29-1
D gene: NA
J gene: TRBJ2-1
CDR3 protein: CSSPGGNEQFF
CDR3 DNA: TGCAGCTCCCCTGGGGGGAATGAGCAGTTCTTC

clone size: few
V gene: TRBV12-3/TRBV12-4
D gene: TRBD2
J gene: TRBJ2-3
CDR3 protein: CASSFWTSGADTQYF
CDR3 DNA: TGTGCCAGCAGTTTTTGGACTAGCGGGGCCGATACGCAGTATTTT

clone size: NA
V gene: TRBV6-6
D gene: NA
J gene: TRBJ1-1
CDR3 protein: CASRLIGIRTEAFF
CDR3 DNA: TGTGCCAGCAGGCTAATCGGGATACGCACTGAAGCTTTCTTT

clone size: few
V gene: TRBV11-2
D gene: NA
J gene: TRBJ2-1
CDR3 protein: CASSFVGGAREQFF
CDR3 DNA: TGTGCCAGCAGCTTCGTAGGGGGGGCGAGGGAGCAGTTCTTC

clone size: many
V gene: TRBV2
D gene: TRBD1
J gene: TRBJ1-1
CDR3 protein: CASSTCPGTVNTEAFF
CDR3 DNA: TGTGCCAGCAGTACCTGTCCCGGGACAGTGAACACTGAAGCTTTCTTT

clone size: few
V gene: TRBV12-3/TRBV12-4
D gene: NA
J gene: TRBJ1-2
CDR3 protein: CASILVLGVQYTF
CDR3 DNA: TGTGCCAGCATCTTGGTACTGGGAGTTCAGTACACCTTC

clone size: few
V gene: TRBV5-1
D gene: NA
J gene: TRBJ2-7
CDR3 protein: CASSLRSAYEQYF
CDR3 DNA: TGCGCCAGCAGCTTGAGGTCGGCCTACGAGCAGTACTTC

clone size: many
V gene: TRBV25-1
D gene: NA
J gene: TRBJ2-2
CDR3 protein: CASSIGTGELFF
CDR3 DNA: TGTGCCAGCAGTATAGGGACCGGGGAGCTGTTTTTT

clone size: NA
V gene: TRBV15
D gene: NA
J gene: TRBJ2-3
CDR3 protein: CATSRDRGTDTQYF
CDR3 DNA: TGTGCCACCAGCAGGGACCGGGGCACAGATACGCAGTATTTT

clone size: NA
V gene: TRBV11-2
D gene: NA
J gene: TRBJ2-7
CDR3 protein: CASSLRPIWYEQYF
CDR3 DNA: TGTGCCAGCAGCTTACGGCCCATCTGGTACGAGCAGTACTTC

clone size: once
V gene: TRBV30
D gene: TRBD2
J gene: TRBJ2-5
CDR3 protein: CAWSRSGGPWGTQYF
CDR3 DNA: TGTGCCTGGAGTAGAAGCGGGGGGCCTTGGGGGACCCAGTACTTC

clone size: few
V gene: TRBV4-1
D gene: NA
J gene: TRBJ1-1
CDR3 protein: CASSQDSGIIMNTEAFF
CDR3 DNA: TGCGCCAGCAGCCAAGATTCGGGGATTATTATGAACACTGAAGCTTTCTTT

clone size: NA
V gene: TRBV4-1
D gene: NA
J gene: TRBJ2-3
CDR3 protein: CASSQPGLDTQYF
CDR3 DNA: TGCGCCAGCAGCCAGCCGGGGCTGGATACGCAGTATTTT

clone size: NA
V gene: TRBV4-3
D gene: NA
J gene: TRBJ2-7
CDR3 protein: CASSQGGPGSYEQYF
CDR3 DNA: TGCGCCAGCAGCCAAGGGGGGCCGGGCTCCTACGAGCAGTACTTC

clone size: NA
V gene: TRBV9
D gene: NA
J gene: TRBJ2-7
CDR3 protein: CASSETGSPYEQYF
CDR3 DNA: TGTGCCAGCAGCGAGACAGGTTCCCCCTACGAGCAGTACTTC

clone size: few
V gene: TRBV12-3/TRBV12-4
D gene: TRBD1
J gene: TRBJ2-1
CDR3 protein: CASSLRQGAILNEQFF
CDR3 DNA: TGTGCCAGCAGTCTGCGACAGGGGGCGATCCTCAATGAGCAGTTCTTC

clone size: few
V gene: TRBV6-2/TRBV6-3
D gene: NA
J gene: TRBJ2-1
CDR3 protein: CASRGTSSYNEQFF
CDR3 DNA: TGTGCCAGCAGGGGGACGAGCTCCTACAATGAGCAGTTCTTC

clone size: few
V gene: TRBV4-1
D gene: NA
J gene: TRBJ1-2
CDR3 protein: CASSQRQELYGYTF
CDR3 DNA: TGCGCCAGCAGCCAAAGACAGGAACTGTATGGCTACACCTTC

clone size: NA
V gene: TRBV3-1
D gene: NA
J gene: TRBJ2-2
CDR3 protein: CASSRDRLTPGSCFF
CDR3 DNA: NA

clone size: NA
V gene: TRBV7-2
D gene: NA
J gene: TRBJ1-4
CDR3 protein: CASSLEDSWGKLFF
CDR3 DNA: TGTGCCAGCAGCTTAGAGGACTCCTGGGGAAAACTGTTTTTT

clone size: many
V gene: TRBV7-2
D gene: NA
J gene: TRBJ2-1
CDR3 protein: CASGGAYNEQFF
CDR3 DNA: TGTGCCAGCGGGGGGGCTTACAATGAGCAGTTCTTC

clone size: few
V gene: TRBV12-3/TRBV12-4
D gene: NA
J gene: TRBJ2-3
CDR3 protein: CASSFGDTDTQYF
CDR3 DNA: TGTGCCAGCAGTTTCGGGGACACAGATACGCAGTATTTT

clone size: NA
V gene: TRBV4-2
D gene: TRBD1
J gene: TRBJ1-4
CDR3 protein: CASSQVSQGGVKLFF
CDR3 DNA: TGTGCCAGCAGCCAAGTCAGCCAGGGGGGAGTCAAACTGTTTTTT